The T cell receptor beta chain under discussion was sequenced for a study of cytotoxic CD8 clonotypes in ibrutinib-treated CLL. Regarding the study as a whole: Investigators sampled sustained-remission and progressing patients at differing times.

V gave up 0 bases and J gave up 5 bases, with 23 bases separating them. CDR3 length: 18 amino acids. Germline V lookup: CDR1 LNHNV, CDR2 YYDKDF (reference sequence). This clone was seen a handful of times. Antigen specificity is unknown. Profiled with immunoSEQ multiplex PCR; TCRdb holds only in-frame clones, not every one. Among approximately 50,000 clones listed, roughly 70% were seen once. This sequence joins TRBV15 and TRBJ2-7; weak D call: TRBD1 (7 bases). The origin of this receptor is a human donor with chronic lymphocytic leukemia. The input for sequencing was PBMCs, taken after 12 months of ibrutinib treatment. The CDR3 region has the DNA TGTGCCACCAGCAGAGATATCGGCCTAAGACAGGGAGGCAACGAGCAGTACTTC. Translated, it gives CATSRDIGLRQGGNEQYF.